This record covers a single T cell receptor (beta chain). Data came from immunoSEQ multiplex PCR; TCRdb stores just in-frame clones and leaves some out. The sample yields about 190,000 clones, about 81% seen once. Trimming took 6 bases from V and 2 from J, leaving 11 bases between them. The CDR3 sequence is 14 residues long. Looked up from germline, CDR1 is SEHNR and CDR2 is FQNEAQ (reference sequence). This sample is part of a study of blood T cell repertoires in COVID-19. The clonotype originates from a woman younger than 45 who had recovered from COVID-19. The sample taken for sequencing was PBMCs or T cells enriched from blood (not recorded which). The genes are TRBV7-9 and TRBJ1-3, with D hard to call. CDR3 nucleotide sequence: TGTGCCAGCAGGGGCGCGACCACTGGAAACACCATATATTTT. Protein product: CASRGATTGNTIYF.